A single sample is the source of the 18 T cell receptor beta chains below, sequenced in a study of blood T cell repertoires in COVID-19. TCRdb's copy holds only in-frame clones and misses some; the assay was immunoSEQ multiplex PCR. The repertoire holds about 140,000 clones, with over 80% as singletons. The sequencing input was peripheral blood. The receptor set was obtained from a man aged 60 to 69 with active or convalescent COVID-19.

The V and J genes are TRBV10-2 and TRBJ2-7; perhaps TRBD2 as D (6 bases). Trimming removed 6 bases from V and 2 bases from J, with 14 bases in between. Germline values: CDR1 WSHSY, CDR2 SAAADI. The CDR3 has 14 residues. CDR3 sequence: CASRGSGVPYEQYF. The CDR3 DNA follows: TGCGCCAGCAGGGGTAGCGGAGTCCCCTACGAGCAGTACTTC.

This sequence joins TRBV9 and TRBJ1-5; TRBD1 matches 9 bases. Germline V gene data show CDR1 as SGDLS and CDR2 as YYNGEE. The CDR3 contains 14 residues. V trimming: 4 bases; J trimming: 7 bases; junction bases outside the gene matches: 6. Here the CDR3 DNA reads TGTGCCAGCAGCCCACGGGGACAGGGACAGCCCCAGCATTTT. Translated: CASSPRGQGQPQHF.

CDR3 amino acids: CASSSSTGGRYEQYF. CDR3 DNA: TGTGCCAGTAGTAGTTCGACAGGGGGGAGGTACGAGCAGTACTTC. V usage is TRBV19 and J usage is TRBJ2-7; 9 nucleotides agree with TRBD1. V shed 4 bases, J shed 4 bases, and the junction held 8 bases outside the gene matches. The CDR3 sequence is 15 residues long. Germline V CDR1 and CDR2: LNHDA, SQIVND (reference sequence). Drawing the rest from reference TRBV19 and TRBJ2-7, the complete variable domain is DGGITQSPKYLFRKEGQNVTLSCEQNLNHDAMYWYRQDPGQGLRLIYYSQIVNDFQKGDIAEGYSVSREKKESFPLTVTSAQKNPTAFYLCASSSSTGGRYEQYFGPGTRLTVT.

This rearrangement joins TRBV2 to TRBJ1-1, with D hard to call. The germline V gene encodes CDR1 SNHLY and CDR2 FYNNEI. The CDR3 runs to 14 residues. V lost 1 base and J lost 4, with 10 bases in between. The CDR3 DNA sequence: TGTGCCAGCAGTGAAGTGATGCCTAGCACTGAAGCTTTCTTT. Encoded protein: CASSEVMPSTEAFF.

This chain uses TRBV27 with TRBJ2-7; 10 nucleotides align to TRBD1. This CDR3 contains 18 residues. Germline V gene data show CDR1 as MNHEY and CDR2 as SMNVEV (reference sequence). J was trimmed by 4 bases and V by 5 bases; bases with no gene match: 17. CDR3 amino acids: CASSPFYSSGTGVYEQYF. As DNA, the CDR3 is TGTGCCAGCAGTCCCTTCTATTCTTCCGGGACAGGGGTGTACGAGCAGTACTTC.

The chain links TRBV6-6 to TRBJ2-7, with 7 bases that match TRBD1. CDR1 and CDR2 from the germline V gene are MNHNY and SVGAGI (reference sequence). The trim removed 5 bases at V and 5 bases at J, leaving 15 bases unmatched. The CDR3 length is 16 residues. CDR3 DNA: TGTGCCAGCAGTCGCTCTTTGGACAGGCTAAGGAACGAGCAGTACTTC. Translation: CASSRSLDRLRNEQYF.

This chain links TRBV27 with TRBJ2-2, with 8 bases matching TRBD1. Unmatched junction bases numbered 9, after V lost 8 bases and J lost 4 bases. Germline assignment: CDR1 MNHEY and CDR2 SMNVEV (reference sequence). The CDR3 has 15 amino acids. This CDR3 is CASGRQGWGTGELFF. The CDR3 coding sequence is TGTGCCAGCGGCAGACAGGGGTGGGGCACCGGGGAGCTGTTTTTT.

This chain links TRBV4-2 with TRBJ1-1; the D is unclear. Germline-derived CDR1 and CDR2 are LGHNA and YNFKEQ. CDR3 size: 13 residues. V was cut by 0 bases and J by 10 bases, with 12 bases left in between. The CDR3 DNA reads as TGTGCCAGCAGCCAAGAGCGGTCCTGGCGAGCTTTCTTT. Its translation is CASSQERSWRAFF.

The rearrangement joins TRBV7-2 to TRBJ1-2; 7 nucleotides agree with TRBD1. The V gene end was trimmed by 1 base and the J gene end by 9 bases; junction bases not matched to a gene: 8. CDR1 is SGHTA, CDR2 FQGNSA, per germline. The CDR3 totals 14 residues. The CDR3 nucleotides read TGTGCCAGCAGCTTAGATCAGTTCAGGGGGAGCTACACCTTC. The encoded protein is CASSLDQFRGSYTF.

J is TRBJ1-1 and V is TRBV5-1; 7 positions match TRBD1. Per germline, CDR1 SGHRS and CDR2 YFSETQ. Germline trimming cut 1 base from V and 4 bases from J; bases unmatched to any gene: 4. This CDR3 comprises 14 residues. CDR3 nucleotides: TGCGCCAGCAGCTTGTCAGGGGGAATCACTGAAGCTTTCTTT. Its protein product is CASSLSGGITEAFF.

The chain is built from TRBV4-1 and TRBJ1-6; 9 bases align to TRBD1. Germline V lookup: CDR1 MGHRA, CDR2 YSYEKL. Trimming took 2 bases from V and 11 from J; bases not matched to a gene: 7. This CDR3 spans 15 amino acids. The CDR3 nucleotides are TGCGCCAGCAGCCAAAAGGGACAGGGCGGGACACCCCTCCACTTT. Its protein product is CASSQKGQGGTPLHF.

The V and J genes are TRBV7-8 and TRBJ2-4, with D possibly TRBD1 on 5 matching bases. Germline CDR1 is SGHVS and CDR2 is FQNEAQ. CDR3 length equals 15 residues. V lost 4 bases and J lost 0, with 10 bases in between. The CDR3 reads CASSSAGRAKNIQYF. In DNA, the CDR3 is TGTGCCAGCAGCTCGGCAGGGCGAGCCAAAAACATTCAGTACTTC. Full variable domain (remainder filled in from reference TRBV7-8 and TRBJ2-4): GAGVSQSPRYKVAKRGQDVALRCDPISGHVSLFWYQQALGQGPEFLTYFQNEAQLDKSGLPSDRFFAERPEGSVSTLKIQRTQQEDSAVYLCASSSAGRAKNIQYFGAGTRLSVL.

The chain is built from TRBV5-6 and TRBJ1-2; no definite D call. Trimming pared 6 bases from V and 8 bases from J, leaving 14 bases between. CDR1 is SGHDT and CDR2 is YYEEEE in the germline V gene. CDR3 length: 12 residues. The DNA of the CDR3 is TGTGCCAGCAATCGAGCCCGTCACGGCTACACCTTC. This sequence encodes CASNRARHGYTF.

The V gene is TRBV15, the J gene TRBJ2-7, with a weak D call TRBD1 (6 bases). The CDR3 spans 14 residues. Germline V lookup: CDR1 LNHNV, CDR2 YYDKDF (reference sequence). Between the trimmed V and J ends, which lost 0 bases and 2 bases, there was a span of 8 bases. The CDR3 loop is CATSREPGAYEQYF. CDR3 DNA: TGTGCCACCAGCAGAGAACCAGGGGCCTACGAGCAGTACTTC.

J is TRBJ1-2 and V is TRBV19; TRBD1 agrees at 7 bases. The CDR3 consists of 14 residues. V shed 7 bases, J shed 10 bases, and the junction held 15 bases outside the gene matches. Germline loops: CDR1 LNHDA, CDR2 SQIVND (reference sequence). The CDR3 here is CASNLRQGVPSYTF. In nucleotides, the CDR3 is TGTGCCAGTAATCTCCGACAGGGTGTCCCCTCCTACACCTTC. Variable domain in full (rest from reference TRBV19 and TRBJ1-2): DGGITQSPKYLFRKEGQNVTLSCEQNLNHDAMYWYRQDPGQGLRLIYYSQIVNDFQKGDIAEGYSVSREKKESFPLTVTSAQKNPTAFYLCASNLRQGVPSYTFGSGTRLTVV.

The CDR3 bases are TGTGCCAGCAGTTTATACCGACAGGGAAAACAGCCCCAGCATTTT. This translates into CASSLYRQGKQPQHF. This chain joins TRBV28 and TRBJ1-5; 7 bases align to TRBD1. Germline CDR1 and CDR2: MDHEN and SYDVKM. V gave up 1 base and J gave up 7 bases; unmatched junction bases: 7. The CDR3 covers 15 residues.

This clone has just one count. The CDR3: CASSVAGANEKLFF. The CDR3 bases are TGTGCCAGCAGCGTAGCAGGGGCGAATGAAAAACTGTTTTTT. V and J are TRBV9 and TRBJ1-4; possibly TRBD1 for D (6 bases). There are 14 residues in the CDR3. V shed 0 bases and J shed 5 bases, with 8 bases lying between them. Germline values: CDR1 SGDLS, CDR2 YYNGEE. Based on the CDR3 plus reference TRBV9 and TRBJ1-4, the full variable domain is DSGVTQTPKHLITATGQRVTLRCSPRSGDLSVYWYQQSLDQGLQFLIQYYNGEERAKGNILERFSAQQFPDLHSELNLSSLELGDSALYFCASSVAGANEKLFFGSGTQLSVL.

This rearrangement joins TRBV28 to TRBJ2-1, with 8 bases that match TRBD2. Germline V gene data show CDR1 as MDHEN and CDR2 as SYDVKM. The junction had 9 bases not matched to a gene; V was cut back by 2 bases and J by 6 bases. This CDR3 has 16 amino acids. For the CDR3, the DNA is TGTGCCAGCAGTTTAGGGAGCGGGAGTCCTCTCAATGAGCAGTTCTTC. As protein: CASSLGSGSPLNEQFF.